These 25 T cell receptor beta chains were all obtained from the same sample, sequenced in a study of T cells after posttransplantation cyclophosphamide. Method: immunoSEQ multiplex PCR; TCRdb's copy keeps in-frame clones and lacks some. The data show tens of thousands of clones, with none appearing a single time. The sequenced sample consisted of PBMCs. The receptors come from a man aged 35 to 55 in good health, CMV-negative, and a related stem cell transplant donor.

This clone occurred many times. This chain connects TRBV5-5 to TRBJ2-5; 8 bases map to TRBD1. With V trimmed by 2 bases and J by 5 bases, 8 bases remained unmatched. Per germline, CDR1 SGHKS and CDR2 YYEKEE (reference sequence). The CDR3 is 15 amino acids. CDR3 amino acids: CASSFGTGILETQYF. DNA of the CDR3: TGTGCCAGCAGCTTCGGGACAGGAATTTTGGAGACCCAGTACTTC.

There are many counts of this clone. The J gene is TRBJ1-5, the V gene TRBV2; TRBD1 is a possible D gene (6 bases). Germline V lookup: CDR1 SNHLY, CDR2 FYNNEI. The CDR3 covers 14 residues. V lost 8 bases, J lost 0 bases, and 11 bases lay in between. The DNA of the CDR3 is TGTGCCAGCTCCTGGGGGCATAGCAATCAGCCCCAGCATTTT. Translated, it gives CASSWGHSNQPQHF.

This clone was detected ten times or more. J is TRBJ1-3 and V is TRBV4-1, with TRBD1 matching 8 bases. After removal of 9 bases from V and 0 bases from J, the junction contained 7 bases not matched to a gene. CDR1 is MGHRA and CDR2 is YSYEKL in the germline V gene. The CDR3 runs 15 residues. The CDR3 DNA sequence: TGCGCCAGTGAGGGACAGGCCGTCTCTGGAAACACCATATATTTT. It encodes CASEGQAVSGNTIYF.

This clone was seen repeatedly, ten times or more. The rearrangement links TRBV7-6 to TRBJ2-1; D is possibly TRBD1 (6 bases). Per germline, CDR1 SGHVS and CDR2 FNYEAQ. This CDR3 comprises 17 residues. V was cut by 5 bases and J by 4 bases, with 21 bases left in between. Here the CDR3 reads CASSPASGTRPYNEQFF. The CDR3 nucleotides read TGTGCCAGCAGCCCGGCCTCCGGGACAAGGCCGTACAATGAGCAGTTCTTC.

This clone has only a few counts. The junction shows a germline mismatch at one end, possibly a read error. The identical CDR3 is also encoded by other nucleotide sequences in the sample. The chain combines TRBV5-1 with TRBJ1-1; TRBD1 matches at 9 bases. The germline V gene has CDR1 SGHRS and CDR2 YFSETQ. The CDR3 runs to 15 residues. This chain's CDR3 is CASSYQTGGDTEAFF. DNA for the CDR3: TGCGCCAGCAGCTACCAGACAGGGGGTGACACTGAAGCCTTCTTT.

This clone was recorded a few times. The chain couples TRBV11-3 to TRBJ2-3, with D unresolved. V was cut by 0 bases and J by 4 bases, with 5 bases left in between. The CDR3 has 13 residues. From germline, CDR1 is SGHNT and CDR2 YENEEA. The CDR3 protein is CASSLDSPDTQYF. In DNA form, the CDR3 reads TGTGCCAGCAGCTTAGATAGCCCAGATACGCAGTATTTT. Full variable domain (missing parts from reference TRBV11-3 and TRBJ2-3): EAGVVQSPRYKIIEKKQPVAFWCNPISGHNTLYWYLQNLGQGPELLIRYENEEAVDDSQLPKDRFSAERLKGVDSTLKIQPAELGDSAVYLCASSLDSPDTQYFGPGTRLTVL.

In this sample, this clone turned up many times. This chain uses TRBV19 with TRBJ2-3, with 8 bases identical to TRBD1. The CDR3 spans 14 residues. Germline values: CDR1 LNHDA, CDR2 SQIVND (reference sequence). Germline trimming cut 5 bases from V and 2 bases from J; bases unmatched to any gene: 3. CDR3 DNA: TGTGCCAGTAGTGCGACAGGGGACACAGATACGCAGTATTTT. Protein product: CASSATGDTDTQYF.

This clone was observed at least ten times. The V and J genes are TRBV5-1 and TRBJ1-1; D is unresolved. The CDR3 contains 16 residues. Germline values: CDR1 SGHRS, CDR2 YFSETQ. V dropped 0 bases and J dropped 0 bases, with 12 bases sitting between them. The CDR3 is CASSLEGGVMNTEAFF. The DNA for the CDR3 is TGCGCCAGCAGCTTGGAGGGAGGCGTAATGAACACTGAAGCTTTCTTT. Together with reference TRBV5-1 and TRBJ1-1, the CDR3 gives the full variable domain: KAGVTQTPRYLIKTRGQQVTLSCSPISGHRSVSWYQQTPGQGLQFLFEYFSETQRNKGNFPGRFSGRQFSNSRSEMNVSTLELGDSALYLCASSLEGGVMNTEAFFGQGTRLTVV.

The table lists this clone with a few counts. The J gene is TRBJ2-2, the V gene TRBV7-8; D perhaps matches TRBD2 (5 bases). The V gene's germline CDR1 is SGHVS and CDR2 FQNEAQ. V lost 6 bases and J lost 5, with 19 bases in between. CDR3 length: 16 residues. CDR3 amino acids: CASRKPSWERTGELFF. In DNA, the CDR3 is TGTGCCAGCAGGAAACCCAGCTGGGAGCGAACCGGGGAGCTGTTTTTT.

This clone was detected ten times or more. Here the CDR3 reads CASSQDPVGQLSYEQYF. For the CDR3, the DNA is TGCGCCAGCAGCCAAGATCCCGTCGGACAGCTTTCCTACGAGCAGTACTTC. V is TRBV4-1 and J is TRBJ2-7; weak D call: TRBD1 (6 bases). This CDR3 spans 17 amino acids. Trimming took off 0 bases at V and 1 base at J, with 16 bases between the two ends. In germline, CDR1 is MGHRA, CDR2 YSYEKL.

This clone has only a few counts. The rearrangement uses TRBV29-1 and TRBJ1-2; 8 positions agree with TRBD1. The CDR3 spans 14 residues. Looked up from germline, CDR1 is SQVTM and CDR2 is ANQGSEA. The V segment lost 2 bases and the J segment 4 bases; nucleotides outside the gene matches: 6. The CDR3 coding sequence is TGCAGCGTTGAATTCCAGGGGGCTACCTATGGCTACACCTTC. It is translated as CSVEFQGATYGYTF.

This clone was detected ten times or more. The rearrangement joins TRBV4-3 to TRBJ2-2; the D gene is possibly TRBD2 (6 bases). The CDR3 contains 14 residues. Germline V gives CDR1 LGHNA, CDR2 YSLEER. Trimming stripped 4 bases from V and 2 bases from J, with 8 bases between. The CDR3 bases are TGCGCCAGCAGCCCCGGGACTAACACCGGGGAGCTGTTTTTT. Translation gives CASSPGTNTGELFF.

This clone was picked up many times. This chain uses TRBV11-2 with TRBJ2-7; 10 nucleotides match TRBD2. The trim removed 2 bases at V and 3 bases at J, leaving 10 bases unmatched. This CDR3 is built from 17 residues. CDR1 SGHAT and CDR2 FQNNGV come from the germline V gene. The CDR3 region is CASSLRSSGRGGYEQYV. The CDR3 nucleotides are TGTGCCAGCAGCTTAAGATCTAGCGGGAGAGGGGGCTACGAGCAGTACGTC.

This clone has at least ten counts. V usage is TRBV18 and J usage is TRBJ1-1; D ambiguous. Trimming cost V 1 base and J 0 bases, with 9 bases left between them. The CDR3 spans 15 residues. The germline CDR1 and CDR2 sequences are KGHSH and LQKENI. The CDR3: CASSPLGGLNTEAFF. The CDR3 nucleotides read TGTGCCAGCTCACCACTTGGAGGATTGAACACTGAAGCTTTCTTT. The full variable domain, completed using reference TRBV18 and TRBJ1-1, is NAGVMQNPRHLVRRRGQEARLRCSPMKGHSHVYWYRQLPEEGLKFMVYLQKENIIDESGMPKERFSAEFPKEGPSILRIQQVVRGDSAAYFCASSPLGGLNTEAFFGQGTRLTVV.

This clone was detected ten times or more. V gene TRBV4-3 combines with J gene TRBJ2-1; perhaps TRBD2 as D (5 bases). Trimming cost V 0 bases and J 7 bases, with 13 bases left between them. This CDR3 has 15 residues. The V gene's germline CDR1 is LGHNA and CDR2 YSLEER. The DNA of the CDR3 is TGCGCCAGCAGCCAAGATCGGGGAACGATTAATGAGCAGTTCTTC. The encoded protein is CASSQDRGTINEQFF.

This clone was picked up many times. The chain links TRBV6-6 to TRBJ2-2; 7 bases map to TRBD2. Germline V lookup: CDR1 MNHNY, CDR2 SVGAGI (reference sequence). The CDR3 spans 15 residues. The V and J ends lost 6 bases and 4 bases, in that order; junction bases with no gene match: 8. The CDR3 sequence is CASRPSGDFTGELFF. The DNA for the CDR3 is TGTGCCAGCAGACCCAGCGGGGACTTCACCGGGGAGCTGTTTTTT.

This clone was seen only a few times. This rearrangement joins TRBV5-1 to TRBJ2-5, with D uncertain. The J call is doubtful: the DNA matches TRBJ2-7 better. Germline V lookup: CDR1 SGHRS, CDR2 YFSETQ. CDR3 length equals 12 residues. Here the CDR3 DNA reads TGCGCCAGCAGCTTCTTGAGTTACGAGCAGTACTTC. This sequence encodes CASSFLSYEQYF.

This clone was found a few times. This chain joins TRBV7-8 and TRBJ2-5; the match to TRBD2 covers 12 bases. The CDR3 is 14 residues long. The ends lost 4 bases at V and 5 bases at J; junction bases unmatched: 2. The V gene's germline CDR1 is SGHVS and CDR2 FQNEAQ. CDR3 protein: CASSSGLAGETQYF. CDR3 DNA sequence: TGTGCCAGCAGCTCTGGACTAGCGGGGGAGACCCAGTACTTC.

This clone was counted ten times or more. The chain employs TRBV9 and TRBJ2-1; 10 nucleotides agree with TRBD2. Trimming took 7 bases from V and 4 from J; bases not matched to a gene: 14. Germline CDR1 and CDR2: SGDLS and YYNGEE. The CDR3 has 17 residues. This CDR3 is CASSRETGLAQYNEQFF. Written as DNA, the CDR3 is TGTGCCAGCTCCAGGGAGACGGGACTAGCGCAGTACAATGAGCAGTTCTTC.

Many counts were recorded for this clone. This chain uses TRBV6-1 with TRBJ1-2; a weak D match, TRBD1 (5 bases). The germline V gene has CDR1 MNHNS and CDR2 SASEGT. Trimming took off 5 bases at V and 10 bases at J, with 17 bases between the two ends. This CDR3 region has 13 residues. The DNA of the CDR3 is TGTGCCAGCAGTACTTCAGGGAAAATACCCTACACCTTC. The encoded protein is CASSTSGKIPYTF.

Ten or more counts support this clone. The chain has TRBV6-6 and TRBJ1-6, with D unclear. In germline, CDR1 is MNHNY, CDR2 SVGAGI (reference sequence). V lost 2 bases and J 5 bases, leaving 7 bases between the germline ends. The CDR3 totals 14 residues. The chain's CDR3 is CASSYLPNNSPLHF. In nucleotides, the CDR3 is TGTGCCAGCAGTTACCTACCGAATAATTCACCCCTCCACTTT.

This clone was detected only a few times. The chain couples TRBV6-6 to TRBJ2-3, with D maybe TRBD2 (5 bases). The CDR3 is made up of 13 amino acids. Germline values: CDR1 MNHNY, CDR2 SVGAGI (reference sequence). Trimming took off 5 bases at V and 6 bases at J, with 12 bases between the two ends. The CDR3 DNA reads as TGTGCCAGCAGTCCCTCCGGGGAGGATACGCAGTATTTT. Its protein is CASSPSGEDTQYF.

This clone was found many times. The J gene is TRBJ2-3, the V gene TRBV5-1, with TRBD1 matching over 9 bases. The CDR3 extends over 16 amino acids. The germline gives CDR1 SGHRS, CDR2 YFSETQ. V shed 2 bases, J shed 6 bases, and the junction held 10 bases outside the gene matches. CDR3 loop: CASSFDLRDRVDTQYF. CDR3 nucleotide sequence: TGCGCCAGCAGCTTTGACCTCCGGGACAGGGTTGATACGCAGTATTTT.

In its sample, this clone was seen many times. V is TRBV10-1 and J is TRBJ2-7; maybe TRBD2 (5 bases). Trimming took off 7 bases at V and 2 bases at J, with 18 bases between the two ends. CDR1 is WNHNN and CDR2 is SYGVQD in the germline V gene (reference sequence). CDR3 size: 15 residues. CDR3 region: CASTRRGETTYEQYV. The CDR3 nucleotides are TGCGCCAGCACCCGCCGGGGAGAAACCACCTACGAGCAGTACGTC.

Many counts were recorded for this clone. The chain couples TRBV9 to TRBJ2-1; 12 bases map to TRBD2. CDR1 is SGDLS, CDR2 YYNGEE, per germline. Trimming cost V 4 bases and J 5 bases; bases outside gene matches: 7. The CDR3 runs to 16 residues. CDR3 coding DNA: TGTGCCAGCAGCCCGAGAGGACTAGCGGGACACAATGAGCAGTTCTTC. Residues: CASSPRGLAGHNEQFF. Full variable domain (missing parts from reference TRBV9 and TRBJ2-1): DSGVTQTPKHLITATGQRVTLRCSPRSGDLSVYWYQQSLDQGLQFLIQYYNGEERAKGNILERFSAQQFPDLHSELNLSSLELGDSALYFCASSPRGLAGHNEQFFGPGTRLTVL.